The clone carrying this TCR beta chain came up once. As yet, its antigen is unknown. Survey-level immunoSEQ v3.0 assays were run. Assay used: immunoSEQ multiplex PCR; TCRdb lists only in-frame clones, some missing. The sample consists of roughly 17,000 clones, approximately 85% of them appearing once. Trimming stripped 4 bases from V and 1 base from J, with 12 bases between. Germline CDR1 and CDR2: SGHVS and FNYEAQ. The CDR3 covers 15 residues. This sample was taken from a study of long-term antiretroviral therapy in people with HIV. Broader study findings: Older ART regimens were possibly in use when the blood was collected between the mid-2000s and the late 2010s. Repertoires from HIV showed CDR3 length ranges narrower than those of controls. Transplant donor controls retained higher diversity, though diversity increased after ART.

V usage is TRBV7-6 and J usage is TRBJ2-3, with D possibly being TRBD2 (6 bases). This receptor was taken from a woman in her forties with HIV. The sequencing here drew on unsorted PBMCs, taken 0.5 years after starting antiretroviral therapy. The CDR3 DNA reads TGTGCCAGCAGCTCTAGCGAAGTAGGCACAGATACGCAGTATTTT. It is translated as CASSSSEVGTDTQYF. The full variable domain, completed using reference TRBV7-6 and TRBJ2-3, is GAGVSQSPRYKVTKRGQDVALRCDPISGHVSLYWYRQALGQGPEFLTYFNYEAQQDKSGLPNDRFSAERPEGSISTLTIQRTEQRDSAMYRCASSSSEVGTDTQYFGPGTRLTVL.